This paragraph covers one T cell receptor (beta chain) sequence. Patients from Seattle were sampled longitudinally, starting during active infection. This sample is drawn from a study of blood T cell repertoires in COVID-19. Study at large: Spain, Italy and the United States supplied samples that represented acute and convalescent COVID-19. PBMCs, B-cell-depleted T cells, or T cells provided the cDNA or gDNA that made up the material.

Original processing methods: Cell counts per sample came from amplifying reference gene primers. TCRdb's copy holds only in-frame clones and misses some; the assay was immunoSEQ multiplex PCR. The DNA was the basis for D and trimming; V, J and clone size are from that table. Counted here are nearly 350,000 clones, roughly 90% occurring once; the ten biggest clones make up about 6.7%. Germline lookup yields CDR1 MNHEY and CDR2 SVGAGI. The V and J ends lost 4 bases and 7 bases respectively, with 7 bases between them. The CDR3 contains 11 residues. The chain combines TRBV6-5 with TRBJ2-5, with D possibly TRBD1 on 6 matching bases. This clonotype originated in a woman in her seventies with COVID-19, enrolled during active disease. The specimen was peripheral blood. The CDR3 protein is CASSSRGTQYF. The CDR3 DNA sequence: TGTGCCAGCAGTTCCAGGGGGACCCAGTACTTC.